Presented here are 21 T cell receptor beta chains from one specimen sequenced in a study of breast tumors, draining lymph nodes, adjacent tissues. TCRdb reprocessed the multiplex PCR reads with MiXCR, giving one entry per CDR3 protein. Of tens of thousands of distinct CDR3 sequences listed, 42% are singletons. Sequenced: breast tumor tissue. These receptors originate from a female donor with breast cancer. Some clones in this sample may be carry-over from other donors' samples.

This clonotype was observed many times. This chain uses TRBV2 with TRBJ2-3; no firm D call. The CDR3 runs 14 residues. CDR1 and CDR2 (germline): SNHLY, FYNNEI. V lost 8 bases, J lost 3 bases, and 15 bases lay in between. The CDR3 nucleotides read TGTGCCAGCGAGAGTCGCGGCTGGACAGATACGCAGTATTTT. Protein product: CASESRGWTDTQYF.

This clonotype was observed many times. The CDR3 loop is CASSLYKRDPTGELFF. CDR3 nucleotide sequence: TGTGCCAGCAGCTTGTATAAGCGGGATCCGACCGGGGAGCTGTTTTTT. The chain couples TRBV5-6 to TRBJ2-2; 7 nucleotides align to TRBD2. CDR1 is SGHDT and CDR2 is YYEEEE in the germline V gene. This CDR3 has 16 amino acids. Germline trimming cut 1 base from V and 5 bases from J; bases unmatched to any gene: 8.

The genes are TRBV4-2 and TRBJ2-3; TRBD2 matches at 11 bases. The germline V gene has CDR1 LGHNA and CDR2 YNFKEQ. The V gene end was trimmed by 6 bases and the J gene end by 3 bases; junction bases not matched to a gene: 11. The CDR3 is made up of 17 amino acids. DNA of the CDR3: TGTGCCAGCAGAGGACTAGCGGGTTCCACTGGGACAGATACGCAGTATTTT. Residues: CASRGLAGSTGTDTQYF.

About this clonotype: A junction boundary mismatches the germline segment, possibly from a read error. J is TRBJ2-1 and V is TRBV29-1; 12 bases match TRBD2. The germline CDR1 and CDR2 sequences are SQVTM and ANQGSEA. The length of the CDR3 is 19 residues. This CDR3 reads CSFILLAGGPSLLYNEQLF. The CDR3 nucleotides read TGCAGCTTCATCCTCCTAGCGGGGGGGCCTTCCCTCCTTTACAATGAGCAGCTCTTC.

The table lists this clonotype with many counts. The chain is built from TRBV4-2 and TRBJ1-5; D gene ambiguous. Germline lookup yields CDR1 LGHNA and CDR2 YNFKEQ. V was trimmed by 2 bases and J by 7 bases, leaving 9 bases between them. The CDR3 covers 13 residues. CDR3 in amino acids: CASSQQDHQPQHF. As DNA, the CDR3 is TGTGCCAGCAGCCAACAAGACCACCAGCCCCAGCATTTT.

This clonotype was counted many times. The chain combines TRBV29-1 with TRBJ1-1; D is unclear. CDR3 length equals 11 residues. Germline V CDR1 and CDR2: SQVTM, ANQGSEA. V shed 5 bases and J shed 3 bases, with 7 bases lying between them. The CDR3 nucleotides read TGCAGCGTTCAAGGTTACACTGAAGCTTTCTTT. Its translation: CSVQGYTEAFF.

This clonotype qualifies as medium-sized. This chain connects TRBV5-6 to TRBJ2-1; 12 positions agree with TRBD2. The ends lost 1 base at V and 8 bases at J; junction bases unmatched: 7. Germline CDR1 and CDR2: SGHDT and YYEEEE. The CDR3 is 16 residues long. This CDR3 reads CASSLYRTSGIDEQFF. DNA of the CDR3: TGTGCCAGCAGCTTGTATAGGACTAGCGGGATCGATGAGCAGTTCTTC. The whole variable domain, filled in from reference TRBV5-6 and TRBJ2-1, reads DAGVTQSPTHLIKTRGQQVTLRCSPKSGHDTVSWYQQALGQGPQFIFQYYEEEERQRGNFPDRFSGHQFPNYSSELNVNALLLGDSALYLCASSLYRTSGIDEQFFGPGTRLTVL.

CDR3 sequence: CSASRDKNQPQHF. The CDR3 DNA is TGCAGTGCTTCCCGGGACAAGAATCAGCCCCAGCATTTT. V and J are TRBV20-1 and TRBJ1-5; D is possibly TRBD1 (6 bases). The ends were cut back, 5 bases at V and 4 bases at J, with 12 bases in the middle. From germline, CDR1 is DFQATT and CDR2 SNEGSKA (reference sequence). The CDR3 spans 13 residues.

This clonotype has just one count. This chain connects TRBV11-3 to TRBJ1-5; 9 bases are shared with TRBD1. The CDR3 consists of 20 residues. Germline V CDR1 and CDR2: SGHNT, YENEEA. Trimming removed 2 bases from V and 0 bases from J; junction bases left unmatched: 14. The CDR3 loop is CASSLNLRDRASYSNQPQHF. The CDR3 DNA is TGTGCCAGCAGCTTAAACCTCCGGGACAGGGCTTCTTATAGCAATCAGCCCCAGCATTTT.

This clonotype was detected ten times or more. V is TRBV20-1 and J is TRBJ2-7; 10 bases fit TRBD2. The junction had 14 bases not matched to a gene; V was cut back by 5 bases and J by 7 bases. Germline-derived CDR1 and CDR2 are DFQATT and SNEGSKA (reference sequence). This CDR3 comprises 15 residues. As DNA, the CDR3 is TGCAGTGCTGATAAACCGGGACTAGCGCCACTAGAGCAGTACTTC. Translation gives CSADKPGLAPLEQYF.

This clonotype was seen repeatedly, ten times or more. V gene TRBV12-3 or TRBV12-4 combines with J gene TRBJ1-2, with 8 positions matching TRBD1. Trimming at V came to 1 base and at J to 5 bases, leaving 3 bases not matched to a gene. The CDR3 is 14 amino acids. The CDR3 nucleotides are TGTGCCAGCAGTTTAGGACAGGGGAGTTATGGCTACACCTTC. This gives the protein CASSLGQGSYGYTF.

This clonotype was detected ten times or more. V usage is TRBV27 and J usage is TRBJ1-2, with D tentatively TRBD1 (6 bases). This CDR3 is 14 amino acids long. From germline, CDR1 is MNHEY and CDR2 SMNVEV (reference sequence). Trimming cost V 3 bases and J 4 bases, with 12 bases left between them. CDR3 in DNA: TGTGCCAGCAGTTTTGGCACAGGGCGCTATGGCTACACCTTC. Amino acid sequence: CASSFGTGRYGYTF.

In this sample, this clonotype turned up many times. The chain couples TRBV20-1 to TRBJ1-6; 7 bases match TRBD1. The trim removed 7 bases at V and 5 bases at J, leaving 5 bases unmatched. The CDR3 consists of 13 residues. Germline CDR1 reads DFQATT; CDR2 reads SNEGSKA (reference sequence). The CDR3: CSGRQGDNSPLHF. The CDR3 region has the DNA TGCAGTGGTCGTCAGGGGGATAATTCACCCCTCCACTTT.

There are many counts of this clonotype. The rearrangement links TRBV30 to TRBJ2-7, with 8 nucleotides matching TRBD2. This CDR3 comprises 15 residues. V dropped 2 bases and J dropped 1; count of bases not matched to a gene: 7. Germline CDR1 and CDR2: GTSNPN and SVGIG (reference sequence). CDR3: CAWSPLAGKSYEQYF. The CDR3 coding sequence is TGTGCCTGGAGTCCCCTAGCGGGCAAGTCCTACGAGCAGTACTTC. The variable domain in full, completed from reference TRBV30 and TRBJ2-7, reads SQTIHQWPATLVQPVGSPLSLECTVEGTSNPNLYWYRQAAGRGLQLLFYSVGIGQISSEVPQNLSASRPQDRQFILSSKKLLLSDSGFYLCAWSPLAGKSYEQYFGPGTRLTVT.

The sample holds many counts of this clonotype. This rearrangement joins TRBV5-1 to TRBJ2-3; 7 bases are a match to TRBD2. CDR1 SGHRS and CDR2 YFSETQ come from the germline V gene. V was clipped by 4 bases and J by 1 base; unmatched bases: 15. There are 18 residues in the CDR3. CDR3 sequence (DNA): TGCGCCAGCAGCACCCCGCCCGCGGGGGTTGGGGGCACAGATACGCAGTATTTT. Protein sequence: CASSTPPAGVGGTDTQYF.

This chain uses TRBV7-9 with TRBJ2-5, with 12 bases matching TRBD2. Germline CDR1 and CDR2: SEHNR and FQNEAQ (reference sequence). This CDR3 comprises 17 residues. Trimming took 4 bases from V and 3 from J; bases not matched to a gene: 9. CDR3 DNA sequence: TGTGCCAGCAGCTCGAGTGGACTAGCGGGGACCAAAGAGACCCAGTACTTC. Encoded protein: CASSSSGLAGTKETQYF.

The chain links TRBV5-1 to TRBJ2-1; TRBD2 aligns across 7 bases. Germline lookup yields CDR1 SGHRS and CDR2 YFSETQ. V was pared by 2 bases and J by 2 bases, with 1 base of the junction left unmatched. This CDR3 region has 14 residues. The CDR3 coding sequence is TGCGCCAGCAGCTTCGGGACTACCTACAATGAGCAGTTCTTC. Encoded protein: CASSFGTTYNEQFF.

The rearrangement uses TRBV5-8 and TRBJ2-5, with 8 bases matching TRBD2. The V and J ends lost 5 bases and 4 bases, in that order; junction bases with no gene match: 4. Germline lookup yields CDR1 SGHTS and CDR2 YDEGEE. The CDR3 runs to 13 residues. The CDR3 sequence: CASRRAGGETQYF. For the CDR3, the DNA is TGTGCCAGCAGACGGGCGGGAGGAGAGACCCAGTACTTC.

This clonotype was seen repeatedly, ten times or more. The chain is built from TRBV20-1 and TRBJ2-7, with D tentatively TRBD2 (6 bases). This CDR3 is built from 13 residues. V dropped 3 bases and J dropped 0 bases, with 9 bases sitting between them. The germline V gene encodes CDR1 DFQATT and CDR2 SNEGSKA (reference sequence). In nucleotides, the CDR3 is TGCAGTGCTAGTATAGCGGTCTCCTACGAGCAGTACTTC. Residues: CSASIAVSYEQYF.

This clonotype was counted many times. The chain employs TRBV5-8 and TRBJ2-2; D is unresolved. Between the trimmed V and J ends, which lost 4 bases and 6 bases, there was a span of 7 bases. The CDR3 has 12 amino acids. In germline, CDR1 is SGHTS, CDR2 YDEGEE. The DNA for the CDR3 is TGTGCCAGCAGCCAAAATTCCGGGGAGCTGTTTTTT. Its translation: CASSQNSGELFF. Supplemented by reference TRBV5-8 and TRBJ2-2, the full variable domain reads EAGVTQSPTHLIKTRGQQATLRCSPISGHTSVYWYQQALGLGLQFLLWYDEGEERNRGNFPPRFSGRQFPNYSSELNVNALELEDSALYLCASSQNSGELFFGEGSRLTVL.

The rearrangement links TRBV3-1 to TRBJ2-1; the match to TRBD2 covers 10 bases. Trimming at V came to 3 bases and at J to 8 bases, leaving 10 bases not matched to a gene. Germline V lookup: CDR1 LGHDT, CDR2 YNNKEL (reference sequence). This CDR3 spans 16 amino acids. Here the CDR3 DNA reads TGTGCCAGCAGCCACCTCGGACTAGCGGAGGCCCATGAGCAGTTCTTC. Its translation: CASSHLGLAEAHEQFF.